The present T cell receptor beta chain was sequenced within a study of T cell changes during pregnancy in multiple sclerosis (dated by TCRdb to the late 2010s). The study in broad terms: The study examined how the T cell repertoire changed over the course of pregnancy in women with multiple sclerosis.

In regard to this clone: Its target antigen remains unknown. No quality values exist for individual bases; no much larger clone is one base distant.

The CDR3 runs 14 amino acids, cysteine and phenylalanine included. Kept here is only the CDR3 DNA, which spans 42 bases and is read in frame from base 1. For CDR1 and CDR2, the germline V gene lists SQVTM and ANQGSEA. Trimming removed 6 bases from V and 0 bases from J, leaving 11 bases between the germline ends. Receptor amplification or capture employed the immunoSEQ multiplex PCR assay. This is the immuneACCESS table as TCRdb keeps it, with only in-frame sequences that have V and J called. A part of the clones is gone; compared with another copy, unresolved V genes explain less than half, and the rest is unexplained. This sample is represented by 90,000 to 130,000 clones; 90% to 95% of them were singletons. Over 1.5% of the sample rests with the top ten.

The chain is encoded by TRBV29-1 joined to TRBJ1-4, and the D gene may be TRBD1, 5 bases matching. The origin of this receptor is a female donor with multiple sclerosis, enrolled in a pregnancy study. The sample in question was peripheral blood, obtained in the third trimester of pregnancy. This receptor has the CDR3 CSVLGQATNEKLFF. The DNA is TGCAGCGTCCTCGGACAAGCAACTAATGAAAAACTGTTTTTT.